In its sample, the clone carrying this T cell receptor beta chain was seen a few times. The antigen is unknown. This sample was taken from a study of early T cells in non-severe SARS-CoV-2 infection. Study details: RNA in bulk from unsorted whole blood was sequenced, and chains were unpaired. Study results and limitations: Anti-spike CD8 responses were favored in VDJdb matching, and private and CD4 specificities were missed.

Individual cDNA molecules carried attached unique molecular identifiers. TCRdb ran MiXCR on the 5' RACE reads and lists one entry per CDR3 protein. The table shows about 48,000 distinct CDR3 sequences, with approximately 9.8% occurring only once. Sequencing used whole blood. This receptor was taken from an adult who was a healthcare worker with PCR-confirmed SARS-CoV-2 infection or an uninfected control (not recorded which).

The CDR3 loop is CASSLPQRSTDTQYF. DNA for the CDR3: TGTGCCAGCAGTCTCCCCCAGCGGAGCACAGATACGCAGTATTTT. This chain uses TRBV7-9 with TRBJ2-3, with D tentatively TRBD2 (5 bases). The CDR3 extends over 15 amino acids. Trimming removed 6 bases at V and 0 bases at J, with 13 bases between. Germline CDR1 reads SEHNR; CDR2 reads FQNEAQ (reference sequence).